A single sample gave rise to the 17 T cell receptor beta chains below, sequenced in a study of blood T cell repertoires in COVID-19. Data came from immunoSEQ multiplex PCR; TCRdb stores just in-frame clones and leaves some out. This table has 350,000 or so clones, over 70% appearing once. Sequencing used peripheral blood. The receptors here all came from a young man with active or convalescent COVID-19.

The table lists this clone with a few counts. The rearrangement joins TRBV6-2 or TRBV6-3 to TRBJ1-2; a possible D gene is TRBD1 (6 bases). Germline assignment: CDR1 MNHEY and CDR2 SVGEGT. V lost 5 bases, J lost 6 bases, and 19 bases lay in between. This CDR3 is built from 15 residues. CDR3 DNA sequence: TGTGCCAGCAGTGAGACTACAGGGCACGAAAATGGCTACACCTTC. Amino acids: CASSETTGHENGYTF.

Worth noting for this clone: The junction departs from the called germline gene at one end, perhaps through a read error. The gene calls are TRBV6-5 and TRBJ1-1; a weak D match, TRBD1 (6 bases). This CDR3 has 11 residues. Germline CDR1 MNHEY, CDR2 SVGAGI. The CDR3 DNA is TGTGCCAGCAGTCGGGACACGGAAGCTTTCTTT. It encodes CASSRDTEAFF.

This clone was counted many times. This chain joins TRBV19 and TRBJ1-1; D is unresolved. The CDR3 extends over 11 amino acids. The germline CDR1 and CDR2 sequences are LNHDA and SQIVND (reference sequence). V was pared by 9 bases and J by 1 base, with 6 bases between. CDR3 DNA: TGTGCCAGCCTTTCGAACACTGAAGCTTTCTTT. Translation gives CASLSNTEAFF.

The chain uses TRBV27 and TRBJ1-2; D is possibly TRBD1 (5 bases). V dropped 10 bases and J dropped 8 bases, with 20 bases sitting between them. The CDR3 sequence is 13 residues long. CDR1 and CDR2 from the germline V gene are MNHEY and SMNVEV (reference sequence). CDR3 in amino acids: CAIPASQGWGYTF. The CDR3 nucleotides read TGTGCCATCCCCGCCTCGCAGGGTTGGGGCTACACCTTC.

This sequence joins TRBV5-1 and TRBJ2-3; the match to TRBD2 covers 11 bases. The germline V gene encodes CDR1 SGHRS and CDR2 YFSETQ. CDR3 length: 16 amino acids. With 6 bases clipped from V and 2 bases from J, the junction kept 8 bases outside the gene matches. Here the CDR3 reads CASTRGLAEYTDTQYF. The CDR3 DNA follows: TGCGCCAGCACACGGGGACTAGCGGAGTACACAGATACGCAGTATTTT.

The chain couples TRBV30 to TRBJ2-7; 7 bases are shared with TRBD1. The CDR3 has 18 residues. Per the germline V gene, CDR1 is GTSNPN and CDR2 is SVGIG (reference sequence). J was trimmed by 3 bases and V by 2 bases; bases with no gene match: 19. The CDR3 DNA reads TGTGCCTGGAGTCCGGGGTCGGGTCGCAGGGGGTGGAACTACGAGCAGTACTTC. This translates into CAWSPGSGRRGWNYEQYF.

The CDR3 protein is CSVDRQVGYGYTF. The CDR3 DNA reads TGCAGCGTTGATCGGCAGGTTGGCTATGGCTACACCTTC. V gene TRBV29-1 combines with J gene TRBJ1-2; D gene uncertain. The CDR3 loop spans 13 amino acids. CDR1 SQVTM and CDR2 ANQGSEA come from the germline V gene. The germline V and J ends were trimmed by 3 bases and 4 bases, with 12 bases remaining between them.

This chain joins TRBV30 and TRBJ2-7; TRBD2 matches 8 bases. CDR1 and CDR2 from the germline V gene are GTSNPN and SVGIG (reference sequence). CDR3 length: 15 amino acids. The trim removed 1 base at V and 9 bases at J, leaving 14 bases unmatched. Written as DNA, the CDR3 is TGTGCCTGGAGTGCTTACTCACTTCGGACTAGCACGCAGTACTTC. Translation: CAWSAYSLRTSTQYF.

Only one count was recorded for this clone. The chain employs TRBV5-1 and TRBJ1-2, with a tentative D call TRBD1 (5 bases). The germline CDR1 and CDR2 sequences are SGHRS and YFSETQ. The CDR3 loop spans 17 amino acids. V shed 4 bases and J shed 6 bases, with 25 bases lying between them. CDR3 sequence reads: CASSPQARADGMDGYTF. CDR3 nucleotide sequence: TGCGCCAGCAGCCCCCAGGCCAGGGCCGATGGGATGGATGGCTACACCTTC.

The J gene is TRBJ1-5, the V gene TRBV7-8; D unclear. CDR3 length: 12 residues. The V gene's germline CDR1 is SGHVS and CDR2 FQNEAQ. V dropped 5 bases and J dropped 5 bases, with 7 bases sitting between them. The DNA of the CDR3 is TGTGCCAGCAGCGACGGGGATCAGCCCCAGCATTTT. This codes for CASSDGDQPQHF.

The chain's CDR3 is CAWSTGSNTEAFF. The DNA for the CDR3 is TGTGCCTGGAGCACAGGGTCGAACACTGAAGCTTTCTTT. The chain combines TRBV30 with TRBJ1-1; the D gene is possibly TRBD1 (6 bases). V was shortened by 3 bases and J by 1 base, with 9 bases between the two germline ends. Germline values: CDR1 GTSNPN, CDR2 SVGIG (reference sequence). This CDR3 is built from 13 residues. The variable domain in full, completed from reference TRBV30 and TRBJ1-1, reads SQTIHQWPATLVQPVGSPLSLECTVEGTSNPNLYWYRQAAGRGLQLLFYSVGIGQISSEVPQNLSASRPQDRQFILSSKKLLLSDSGFYLCAWSTGSNTEAFFGQGTRLTVV.

The chain recombines TRBV18 with TRBJ2-7, with 8 bases identical to TRBD1. V shed 2 bases and J 4 bases; nucleotides not matched to a gene: 10. CDR3 length: 16 amino acids. In germline, CDR1 is KGHSH, CDR2 LQKENI. The CDR3 DNA reads as TGTGCCAGCTCACCAAGTTCATGGACAGGGAAATACGAGCAGTACTTC. Its translation: CASSPSSWTGKYEQYF.

Remarks on this clone: This sample includes further DNA sequences coding for the same CDR3. This chain uses TRBV9 with TRBJ2-3, with TRBD2 matching over 9 bases. The CDR3 spans 15 residues. Germline assignment: CDR1 SGDLS and CDR2 YYNGEE. The ends lost 0 bases at V and 3 bases at J; junction bases unmatched: 2. The CDR3, as DNA: TGTGCCAGCAGCGTAGGTAGCGGGAGTACAGATACGCAGTATTTT. Translation: CASSVGSGSTDTQYF.

The V gene is TRBV9, the J gene TRBJ2-1; 14 bases are a match to TRBD2. Germline CDR1 reads SGDLS; CDR2 reads YYNGEE. The CDR3 covers 15 residues. The J segment lost 10 bases and the V segment lost 3 bases, leaving 6 bases of the junction unmatched. CDR3 amino acids: CASSAGLAGVGEQFF. The CDR3, as DNA: TGTGCCAGCAGCGCGGGACTAGCGGGAGTCGGGGAGCAGTTCTTC. The full variable domain, rest sourced from reference TRBV9 and TRBJ2-1, is DSGVTQTPKHLITATGQRVTLRCSPRSGDLSVYWYQQSLDQGLQFLIQYYNGEERAKGNILERFSAQQFPDLHSELNLSSLELGDSALYFCASSAGLAGVGEQFFGPGTRLTVL.

The rearrangement joins TRBV9 to TRBJ2-7, with TRBD2 matching 12 bases. The CDR3 has 17 residues. Trimming at V came to 2 bases and at J to 0 bases, leaving 6 bases not matched to a gene. Germline V gene lookup returns CDR1 SGDLS and CDR2 YYNGEE. The CDR3 region is CASSVGTSGLSSYEQYF. As DNA, the CDR3 is TGTGCCAGCAGCGTGGGGACTAGCGGGCTGAGCTCCTACGAGCAGTACTTC.

This clone was counted a single time. The V and J genes are TRBV19 and TRBJ1-6; TRBD1 matches 8 bases. The CDR3 runs to 12 residues. Germline V gene sequence: CDR1 LNHDA, CDR2 SQIVND (reference sequence). After removal of 8 bases from V and 8 bases from J, the junction contained 2 bases not matched to a gene. The CDR3: CASRTGYSPLHF. CDR3 nucleotides: TGTGCCAGTCGGACAGGGTATTCACCCCTCCACTTT.

V is TRBV30 and J is TRBJ1-6; 7 bases are shared with TRBD1. This CDR3 has 13 residues. Trimming took 5 bases from V and 8 from J; bases not matched to a gene: 6. CDR1 and CDR2 from the germline V gene are GTSNPN and SVGIG (reference sequence). The CDR3 DNA reads TGTGCCTGGGGCGGACAGGACTATTCACCCCTCCACTTT. Its translation is CAWGGQDYSPLHF.